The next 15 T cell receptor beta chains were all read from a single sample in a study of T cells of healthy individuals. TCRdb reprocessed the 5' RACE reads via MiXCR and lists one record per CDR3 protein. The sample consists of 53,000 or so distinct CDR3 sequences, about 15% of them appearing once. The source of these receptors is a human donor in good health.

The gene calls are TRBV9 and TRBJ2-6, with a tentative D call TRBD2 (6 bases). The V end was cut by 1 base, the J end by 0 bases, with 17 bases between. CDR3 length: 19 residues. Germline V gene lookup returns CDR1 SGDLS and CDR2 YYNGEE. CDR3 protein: CASSVLAWGLNSGANVLTF. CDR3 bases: TGTGCCAGCAGCGTACTGGCCTGGGGACTGAACTCTGGGGCCAACGTCCTGACTTTC.

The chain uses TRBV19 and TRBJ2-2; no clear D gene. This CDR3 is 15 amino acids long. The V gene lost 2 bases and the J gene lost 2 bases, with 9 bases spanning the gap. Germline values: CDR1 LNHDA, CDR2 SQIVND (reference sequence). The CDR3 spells CASSISWLNTGELFF. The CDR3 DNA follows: TGTGCCAGTAGTATATCATGGCTAAACACCGGGGAGCTGTTTTTT.

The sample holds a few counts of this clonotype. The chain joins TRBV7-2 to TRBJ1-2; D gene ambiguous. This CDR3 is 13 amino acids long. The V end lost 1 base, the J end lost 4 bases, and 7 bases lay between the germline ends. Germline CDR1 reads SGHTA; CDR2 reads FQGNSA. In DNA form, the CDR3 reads TGTGCCAGCAGCTTAGAGCCGGCCTATGGCTACACCTTC. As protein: CASSLEPAYGYTF.

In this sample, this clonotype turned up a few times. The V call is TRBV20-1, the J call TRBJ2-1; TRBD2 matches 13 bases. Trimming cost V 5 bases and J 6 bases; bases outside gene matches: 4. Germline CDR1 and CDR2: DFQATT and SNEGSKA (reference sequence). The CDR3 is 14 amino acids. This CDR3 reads CSAGLAGVVNEQFF. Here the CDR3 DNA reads TGCAGTGCTGGACTAGCGGGAGTCGTCAATGAGCAGTTCTTC.

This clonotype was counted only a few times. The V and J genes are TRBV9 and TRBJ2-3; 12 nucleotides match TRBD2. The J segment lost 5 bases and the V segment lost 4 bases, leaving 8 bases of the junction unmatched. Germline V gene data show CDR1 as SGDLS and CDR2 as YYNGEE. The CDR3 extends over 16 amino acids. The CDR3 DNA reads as TGTGCCAGCAGCCCGAGGACTAGCGGGGCCGGAGATACGCAGTATTTT. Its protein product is CASSPRTSGAGDTQYF.

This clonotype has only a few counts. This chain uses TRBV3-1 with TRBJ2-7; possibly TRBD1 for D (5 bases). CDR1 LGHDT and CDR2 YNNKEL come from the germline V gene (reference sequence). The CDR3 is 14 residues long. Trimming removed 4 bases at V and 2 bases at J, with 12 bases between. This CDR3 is CASSPKGPAYEQYF. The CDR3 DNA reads TGTGCCAGCAGCCCGAAGGGGCCAGCCTACGAGCAGTACTTC.

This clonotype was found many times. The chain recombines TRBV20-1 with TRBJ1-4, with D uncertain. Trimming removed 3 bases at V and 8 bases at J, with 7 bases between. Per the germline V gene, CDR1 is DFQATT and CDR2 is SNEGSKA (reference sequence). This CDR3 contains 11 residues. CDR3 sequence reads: CSASGREKLFF. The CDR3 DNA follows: TGCAGTGCTAGTGGGCGGGAAAAACTGTTTTTT.

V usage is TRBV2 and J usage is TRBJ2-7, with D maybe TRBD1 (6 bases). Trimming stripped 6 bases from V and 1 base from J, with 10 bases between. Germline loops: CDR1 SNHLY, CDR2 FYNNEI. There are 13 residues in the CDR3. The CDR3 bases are TGTGCCAGCAGGAGGACAGCATCCTACGAGCAGTACTTC. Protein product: CASRRTASYEQYF. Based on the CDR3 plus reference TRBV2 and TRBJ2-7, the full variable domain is EPEVTQTPSHQVTQMGQEVILRCVPISNHLYFYWYRQILGQKVEFLVSFYNNEISEKSEIFDDQFSVERPDGSNFTLKIRSTKLEDSAMYFCASRRTASYEQYFGPGTRLTVT.

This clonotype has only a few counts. The CDR3 sequence is CSARTSGVNEQFF. In DNA, the CDR3 is TGCAGTGCGCGGACTAGCGGAGTTAATGAGCAGTTCTTC. The rearrangement joins TRBV20-1 to TRBJ2-1; 10 bases align to TRBD2. CDR3 length: 13 amino acids. The trim removed 6 bases at V and 7 bases at J, leaving 6 bases unmatched. Germline assignment: CDR1 DFQATT and CDR2 SNEGSKA (reference sequence).

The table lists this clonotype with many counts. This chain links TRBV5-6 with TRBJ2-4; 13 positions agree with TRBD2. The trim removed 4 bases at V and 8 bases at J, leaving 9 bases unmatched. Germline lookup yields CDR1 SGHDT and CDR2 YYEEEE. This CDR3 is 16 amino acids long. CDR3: CASSRTSGGSPHIQYF. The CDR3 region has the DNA TGTGCCAGCAGCCGGACTAGCGGGGGTAGCCCCCACATTCAGTACTTC.

CDR3 sequence reads: CASSLEVAFNTEAFF. The CDR3 bases are TGTGCCAGCAGCTTAGAGGTGGCCTTTAACACTGAAGCTTTCTTT. V gene TRBV7-2 combines with J gene TRBJ1-1; D uncertain. Trimming pared 1 base from V and 2 bases from J, leaving 11 bases between. This CDR3 has 15 amino acids. Germline V lookup: CDR1 SGHTA, CDR2 FQGNSA. Combining the CDR3 with reference TRBV7-2 and TRBJ1-1 gives the whole variable domain GAGVSQSPSNKVTEKGKDVELRCDPISGHTALYWYRQSLGQGLEFLIYFQGNSAPDKSGLPSDRFSAERTGGSVSTLTIQRTQQEDSAVYLCASSLEVAFNTEAFFGQGTRLTVV.

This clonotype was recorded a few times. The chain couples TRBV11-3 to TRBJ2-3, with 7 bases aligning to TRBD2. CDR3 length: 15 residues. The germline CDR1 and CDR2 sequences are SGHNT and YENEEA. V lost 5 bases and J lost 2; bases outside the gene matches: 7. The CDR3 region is CASSPGGKDTDTQYF. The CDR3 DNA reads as TGTGCCAGCAGCCCGGGGGGTAAGGACACAGATACGCAGTATTTT.

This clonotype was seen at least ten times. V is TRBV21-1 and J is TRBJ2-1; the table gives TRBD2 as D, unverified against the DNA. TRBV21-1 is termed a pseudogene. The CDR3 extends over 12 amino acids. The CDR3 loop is CARLWPEDEQFF. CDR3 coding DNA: TGTGCCAGACTATGGCCCGAGGATGAGCAGTTCTTC.

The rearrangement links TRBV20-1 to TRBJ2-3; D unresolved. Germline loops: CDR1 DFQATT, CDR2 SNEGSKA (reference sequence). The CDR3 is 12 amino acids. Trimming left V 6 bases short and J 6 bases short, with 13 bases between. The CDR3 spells CSAYDWNDTQYF. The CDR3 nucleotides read TGCAGTGCCTACGACTGGAACGATACGCAGTATTTT.

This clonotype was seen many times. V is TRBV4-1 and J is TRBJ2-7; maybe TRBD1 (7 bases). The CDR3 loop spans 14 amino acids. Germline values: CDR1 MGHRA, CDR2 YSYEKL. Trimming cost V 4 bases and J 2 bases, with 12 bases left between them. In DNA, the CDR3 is TGCGCCAGCAGCCCAGGGGGGACCGCCTACGAGCAGTACTTC. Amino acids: CASSPGGTAYEQYF.